This passage covers 26 T cell receptor beta chains from one sample sequenced in a study of blood T cell repertoires in COVID-19. Method: immunoSEQ multiplex PCR; TCRdb's copy keeps in-frame clones and lacks some. The repertoire consists of just over 350,000 clones, with roughly 87% occurring once and the leading ten covering 2.5% to 3%. The source material was PBMCs or T cells enriched from blood (not recorded which). The receptors here all came from a woman in her twenties or thirties who had recovered from COVID-19.

CDR3 bases: TGTGCCAGCAGTGAAGCCGAAAGGGGGCTTTACGAGCAGTACTTC. This gives the protein CASSEAERGLYEQYF. The chain carries TRBV25-1 and TRBJ2-7; 7 bases are shared with TRBD1. V lost 2 bases and J lost 4; bases outside the gene matches: 8. The CDR3 is 15 amino acids. CDR1 and CDR2 from the germline V gene are MGHDK and SYGVNS.

In this sample, this clone turned up a few times. The J gene is TRBJ2-1, the V gene TRBV6-5; perhaps TRBD2 as D (7 bases). Germline loops: CDR1 MNHEY, CDR2 SVGAGI. Trimming pared 2 bases from V and 5 bases from J, leaving 16 bases between. The CDR3 extends over 16 amino acids. The CDR3 sequence: CASSYRTSEGDNEQFF. The CDR3 DNA sequence: TGTGCCAGCAGTTACCGTACTAGCGAGGGGGACAATGAGCAGTTCTTC.

The rearrangement links TRBV5-1 to TRBJ2-6; no clear D gene. Trimming cost V 4 bases and J 3 bases, with 8 bases left between them. This CDR3 region has 14 residues. The germline V gene has CDR1 SGHRS and CDR2 YFSETQ. The CDR3 nucleotides read TGCGCCAGCAGCGCGGTTGGTGGGGCCAACGTCCTGACTTTC. Its protein product is CASSAVGGANVLTF.

The chain couples TRBV7-9 to TRBJ1-1; D is possibly TRBD1 (6 bases). V lost 4 bases, J lost 8 bases, and 20 bases lay in between. The CDR3 consists of 15 residues. CDR1 is SEHNR, CDR2 FQNEAQ, per germline (reference sequence). CDR3: CASSSWDTSPGEAFF. The DNA of the CDR3 is TGTGCCAGCAGCTCGTGGGACACTTCCCCTGGGGAAGCTTTCTTT.

The chain uses TRBV2 and TRBJ2-1; 10 positions match TRBD2. Germline values: CDR1 SNHLY, CDR2 FYNNEI. This CDR3 has 16 amino acids. J lost 4 bases, V lost 8 bases, and 11 bases had no gene match. CDR3 bases: TGTGCCAGCCGCCGGGGGCGAGCGGGAGGGTACAATGAGCAGTTCTTC. This encodes CASRRGRAGGYNEQFF.

The rearrangement uses TRBV3-1 (or the pseudogene TRBV3-2) and TRBJ1-2; D is undetermined. CDR1 and CDR2 from the germline V gene are LGHDT and YNNKEL (reference sequence). V gave up 0 bases and J gave up 7 bases, with 18 bases separating them. CDR3 length: 16 residues. Here the CDR3 reads CASSQDPAAPEGGYTF. The CDR3 coding sequence is TGTGCCAGCAGCCAAGATCCGGCAGCGCCAGAGGGTGGCTACACCTTC.

The rearrangement joins TRBV7-8 to TRBJ2-2; D perhaps matches TRBD2 (5 bases). The CDR3 has 15 residues. V was pared by 2 bases and J by 2 bases, with 9 bases between. CDR1 and CDR2 (germline): SGHVS, FQNEAQ. CDR3 loop: CASSLRGFNTGELFF. The CDR3 coding sequence is TGTGCCAGCAGCTTAAGAGGGTTTAACACCGGGGAGCTGTTTTTT. Full variable domain (missing parts from reference TRBV7-8 and TRBJ2-2): GAGVSQSPRYKVAKRGQDVALRCDPISGHVSLFWYQQALGQGPEFLTYFQNEAQLDKSGLPSDRFFAERPEGSVSTLKIQRTQQEDSAVYLCASSLRGFNTGELFFGEGSRLTVL.

The chain is built from TRBV13 and TRBJ2-5, with 9 nucleotides matching TRBD2. The ends lost 4 bases at V and 4 bases at J; junction bases unmatched: 10. This CDR3 comprises 16 residues. The germline CDR1 and CDR2 sequences are PRHDT and FYEKMQ (reference sequence). CDR3 in DNA: TGTGCCAGCAGCTCCGCCGCCGTAGCGGGGGCAGAGACCCAGTACTTC. Amino acid sequence: CASSSAAVAGAETQYF.

This chain connects TRBV3-1 (or the pseudogene TRBV3-2) to TRBJ2-3; TRBD2 aligns across 12 bases. V dropped 3 bases and J dropped 3; count of bases not matched to a gene: 4. The CDR3 contains 16 residues. CDR1 LGHDT and CDR2 YNNKEL come from the germline V gene (reference sequence). The CDR3 region is CASSQILAGGTDTQYF. The CDR3 DNA sequence: TGTGCCAGCAGCCAGATACTAGCGGGGGGAACAGATACGCAGTATTTT.

The sample holds a few counts of this clone. In DNA, the CDR3 is TGTGCCAGCAGCCAACGCGGAGCCCAAGAGACCCAGTACTTC. It yields the protein CASSQRGAQETQYF. The chain is built from TRBV3-1 (or the pseudogene TRBV3-2) and TRBJ2-5, with unresolved D. Germline loops: CDR1 LGHDT, CDR2 YNNKEL (reference sequence). CDR3 size: 14 residues. V was clipped by 2 bases and J by 1 base, with 8 bases between them.

J is TRBJ1-2 and V is TRBV6-1; weak D call: TRBD1 (5 bases). V shed 1 base and J shed 4 bases, with 19 bases lying between them. The CDR3 spans 17 residues. The germline CDR1 and CDR2 sequences are MNHNS and SASEGT. The CDR3 DNA reads as TGTGCCAGCAGTGAAGAAGGAGGCGGGGGGTTGGGCTATGGCTACACCTTC. It codes for CASSEEGGGGLGYGYTF.

J is TRBJ1-1 and V is TRBV18; D is ambiguous. The germline CDR1 and CDR2 sequences are KGHSH and LQKENI. The CDR3 length is 12 residues. V dropped 1 base and J dropped 6 bases, with 6 bases sitting between them. Here the CDR3 reads CASSPRQSEAFF. CDR3 nucleotides: TGTGCCAGCTCACCACGGCAATCTGAAGCTTTCTTT.

This sequence joins TRBV4-2 and TRBJ2-3; D not resolved. From germline, CDR1 is LGHNA and CDR2 YNFKEQ. Trimming took off 0 bases at V and 0 bases at J, with 13 bases between the two ends. The CDR3 runs to 17 residues. The CDR3 protein is CASSQDRMAESTDTQYF. The CDR3, as DNA: TGTGCCAGCAGCCAAGATCGCATGGCGGAAAGCACAGATACGCAGTATTTT.

The V call is TRBV10-3, the J call TRBJ2-1; 8 bases fit TRBD2. CDR1 is ENHRY and CDR2 is SYGVKD in the germline V gene. This CDR3 is 16 amino acids long. V trimming: 6 bases; J trimming: 0 bases; junction bases outside the gene matches: 7. The CDR3: CAISPGGGNSYNEQFF. As DNA, the CDR3 is TGTGCCATCAGCCCGGGAGGGGGGAACTCCTACAATGAGCAGTTCTTC.

The chain is built from TRBV5-1 and TRBJ2-3, with TRBD2 matching over 7 bases. The CDR3 is 17 residues long. Germline-derived CDR1 and CDR2 are SGHRS and YFSETQ. The J segment lost 0 bases and the V segment lost 0 bases, leaving 7 bases of the junction unmatched. The CDR3 DNA reads as TGCGCCAGCAGCTTGGCCGGCGGGGGATCGAGCACAGATACGCAGTATTTT. Residues: CASSLAGGGSSTDTQYF.

The chain carries TRBV19 and TRBJ2-1; D call uncertain. V lost 7 bases and J lost 7, with 8 bases in between. This CDR3 region has 11 residues. Germline CDR1 reads LNHDA; CDR2 reads SQIVND (reference sequence). CDR3 region: CASTGWNEQFF. In nucleotides, the CDR3 is TGTGCCAGTACGGGTTGGAATGAGCAGTTCTTC.

This rearrangement joins TRBV18 to TRBJ1-3; D unresolved. CDR3 length equals 12 residues. V lost 3 bases and J 8 bases, leaving 8 bases between the germline ends. The germline CDR1 and CDR2 sequences are KGHSH and LQKENI. The CDR3: CASSPLPHTIYF. The CDR3 DNA is TGTGCCAGCTCACCCCTCCCCCACACCATATATTTT. The whole variable domain, filled in from reference TRBV18 and TRBJ1-3, reads NAGVMQNPRHLVRRRGQEARLRCSPMKGHSHVYWYRQLPEEGLKFMVYLQKENIIDESGMPKERFSAEFPKEGPSILRIQQVVRGDSAAYFCASSPLPHTIYFGEGSWLTVV.

V and J are TRBV27 and TRBJ2-7, with a possible D match to TRBD1 (5 bases). Trimming removed 5 bases at V and 2 bases at J, with 16 bases between. Germline V gene data show CDR1 as MNHEY and CDR2 as SMNVEV (reference sequence). The CDR3 sequence is 15 residues long. CDR3 loop: CASSGWGTTTYEQYF. The CDR3, as DNA: TGTGCCAGCAGTGGGTGGGGCACTACTACCTACGAGCAGTACTTC.

V usage is TRBV3-1 (or the pseudogene TRBV3-2) and J usage is TRBJ1-3, with TRBD1 as a possible D gene (6 bases). The V gene lost 3 bases and the J gene lost 5 bases, with 11 bases spanning the gap. The CDR3 is made up of 14 amino acids. In germline, CDR1 is LGHDT, CDR2 YNNKEL (reference sequence). The CDR3 spells CASSQVGARNTIYF. The CDR3 bases are TGTGCCAGCAGCCAGGTGGGGGCAAGAAACACCATATATTTT.

The chain carries TRBV20-1 and TRBJ2-1; D not resolved. Germline CDR1 is DFQATT and CDR2 is SNEGSKA (reference sequence). The CDR3 is 11 residues long. The CDR3, as DNA: TGCATGTTGTGGGCGAACAATGAGCAGTTCTTC. As protein: CMLWANNEQFF.

The chain combines TRBV19 with TRBJ1-5; possibly TRBD1 for D (6 bases). Trimming shortened V by 0 bases and J by 4 bases, and 13 bases separated the two germline ends. The CDR3 is 16 residues long. Germline CDR1 LNHDA, CDR2 SQIVND (reference sequence). CDR3 bases: TGTGCCAGTAGTATAGAGAGGGGGTTCATAAATCAGCCCCAGCATTTT. It translates to CASSIERGFINQPQHF. Based on the CDR3 plus reference TRBV19 and TRBJ1-5, the full variable domain is DGGITQSPKYLFRKEGQNVTLSCEQNLNHDAMYWYRQDPGQGLRLIYYSQIVNDFQKGDIAEGYSVSREKKESFPLTVTSAQKNPTAFYLCASSIERGFINQPQHFGDGTRLSIL.

The V call is TRBV11-2, the J call TRBJ2-7; a weak D match, TRBD2 (7 bases). The germline V gene has CDR1 SGHAT and CDR2 FQNNGV. The CDR3 sequence is 14 residues long. The ends were cut back, 2 bases at V and 7 bases at J, with 15 bases in the middle. Here the CDR3 DNA reads TGTGCCAGCAGCTTATCGCGGGGGCCTGGGGAGCAGTACTTC. It encodes CASSLSRGPGEQYF.

The J gene is TRBJ1-5, the V gene TRBV7-2, with 10 bases identical to TRBD1. CDR1 SGHTA and CDR2 FQGNSA come from the germline V gene. The CDR3 is 15 amino acids. V lost 3 bases and J lost 6; bases outside the gene matches: 5. The CDR3 here is CASSFRTGGSQPQHF. The CDR3 DNA reads TGTGCCAGCAGCTTCAGGACAGGGGGTTCTCAGCCCCAGCATTTT.

The J gene is TRBJ2-1, the V gene TRBV11-2; tentative D call: TRBD2 (5 bases). CDR1 and CDR2 from the germline V gene are SGHAT and FQNNGV. V shed 5 bases and J shed 0 bases, with 14 bases lying between them. The CDR3 is 16 residues long. This CDR3 is CASSTRADSSYNEQFF. For the CDR3, the DNA is TGTGCCAGCAGCACGCGAGCGGATAGCTCCTACAATGAGCAGTTCTTC.

This sequence joins TRBV18 and TRBJ1-6; D is perhaps TRBD1 (6 bases). Germline V gives CDR1 KGHSH, CDR2 LQKENI. The V and J ends lost 1 base and 11 bases respectively, with 21 bases between them. This CDR3 has 17 amino acids. CDR3 residues: CASSPRISGVPGPPLHF. The CDR3 DNA reads as TGTGCCAGCTCACCACGGATCTCAGGGGTCCCCGGACCACCCCTCCACTTT.

J is TRBJ2-7 and V is TRBV2; no reliable D call. V was cut by 6 bases and J by 2 bases, with 14 bases left in between. CDR3 length: 14 amino acids. Germline V gene sequence: CDR1 SNHLY, CDR2 FYNNEI. CDR3 loop: CASRSLLRTYEQYF. The CDR3, as DNA: TGTGCCAGCAGGTCGCTACTGAGGACCTACGAGCAGTACTTC. Filled out from reference TRBV2 and TRBJ2-7, the complete variable domain reads EPEVTQTPSHQVTQMGQEVILRCVPISNHLYFYWYRQILGQKVEFLVSFYNNEISEKSEIFDDQFSVERPDGSNFTLKIRSTKLEDSAMYFCASRSLLRTYEQYFGPGTRLTVT.